This TCR beta chain is drawn from a study of beta chain features in type 1 diabetes. The CDR3 contains 13 residues. In germline, CDR1 is SGHNT, CDR2 YYREEE (reference sequence). The V end was cut by 4 bases, the J end by 5 bases, with 12 bases between. The whole isolated RNA underwent reverse transcription, so sequencing captured expressed TCRB transcripts. TCRdb's table, derived via immunoSEQ multiplex PCR, lists solely in-frame clones and lacks some. This table holds 350,000 to 450,000 clones, less than 15% found once. The chain joins TRBV5-4 to TRBJ2-5; D might be TRBD2 (5 bases). Sequenced: naive CD4+ T cells from blood. The clonotype was recovered from a woman between 18 and 30 years old in good health. The CDR3 here is CASSLRGEETQYF. CDR3 nucleotide sequence: TGTGCCAGCAGCCTCCGGGGTGAGGAGACCCAGTACTTC.